Listed below are T cell receptor beta chains from one sample, sequenced in a study of PD-1 blockade in classical Hodgkin lymphoma. Some clones are missing from TCRdb's copy, which holds only in-frame ones; the method was immunoSEQ multiplex PCR. The table lists over 10,000 clones, around four fifths of them singletons. Material: peripheral blood mononuclear cells (PBMCs), obtained at baseline. The receptors come from a human donor with classical Hodgkin lymphoma. The CDR3 runs from the conserved cysteine through the conserved F or W. The order of the fields is V gene, clone size, D gene, J gene, CDR3 length, CDR3 protein, CDR3 DNA. A D gene is named only where the DNA matches it firmly. Clone sizes are given selectively: once, few, many, or a class where the clone is expanded.

>TRBV5-1|.|.|TRBJ1-5|19
CASSLLPTIQGNSNQPQHF
TGCGCCAGCAGCCTACTTCCGACTATTCAGGGGAATAGCAATCAGCCCCAGCATTTT
>TRBV29-1|.|.|TRBJ1-5|13
CSVVTDNNQPQHF
TGCAGCGTTGTAACGGACAACAATCAGCCCCAGCATTTT
>TRBV30|once|.|TRBJ2-1|12
CAWSVDVREQFF
TGTGCCTGGAGTGTTGACGTCCGGGAGCAGTTCTTC
>TRBV6-1|.|.|TRBJ1-1|13
CASSDAKNTEAFF
TGTGCCAGCAGTGATGCCAAGAACACTGAAGCTTTCTTT
>TRBV5-5|.|.|TRBJ1-4|14
CASSLEQVVQKLFF
TGTGCCAGCAGCTTGGAACAGGTAGTCCAAAAACTGTTTTTT
>TRBV15|few|.|TRBJ1-5|14
CATSQGYSNQPQHF
TGTGCCACCAGCCAGGGGTATAGCAATCAGCCCCAGCATTTT
>TRBV7-8|.|TRBD2|TRBJ2-1|16
CASSTPLAGEANEQFF
TGTGCCAGCAGCACCCCACTAGCGGGAGAGGCCAATGAGCAGTTCTTC
>TRBV11-3|few|TRBD1|TRBJ2-3|15
CASSPGQGATDTQYF
TGTGCCAGCAGCCCTGGACAGGGGGCAACAGATACGCAGTATTTT
>TRBV6-5|.|.|TRBJ2-4|15
CASSYGRSAKNIQYF
TGTGCCAGCAGTTACGGGAGGTCGGCCAAAAACATTCAGTACTTC
>TRBV6-4|once|TRBD1|TRBJ2-2|14
CASKSGQGSGELFF
TGTGCCAGCAAATCGGGACAGGGGTCCGGGGAGCTGTTTTTT
>TRBV7-9|medium-sized|.|TRBJ1-5|14
CASRDTGFNQPQHF
TGTGCCAGCAGGGACACAGGGTTCAATCAGCCCCAGCATTTT
>TRBV5-4|.|.|TRBJ2-7|12
CASSWGLGEQYF
TGTGCCAGCAGCTGGGGACTGGGCGAGCAGTACTTC
>TRBV4-1|.|.|TRBJ1-2|15
CASSQDGRGNYGYTF
TGCGCCAGCAGCCAAGATGGGAGGGGCAACTATGGCTACACCTTC
>TRBV10-2|.|.|TRBJ2-5|15
CASRIDSGIQETQYF
TGCGCCAGCAGAATCGACAGTGGAATTCAAGAGACCCAGTACTTC
>TRBV19|.|.|TRBJ2-7|13
CASSITGTYEQYF
TGTGCCAGTAGTATAACCGGGACCTACGAGCAGTACTTC
>TRBV19|.|TRBD2|TRBJ2-7|15
CASSMIAGQTYEQYF
TGTGCCAGTAGTATGATAGCGGGACAAACTTACGAGCAGTACTTC
>TRBV19|.|TRBD2|TRBJ2-7|15
CASSLLAGSLYEQYF
TGTGCCAGTAGTCTGTTAGCGGGATCCCTTTACGAGCAGTACTTC
>TRBV27|.|.|TRBJ1-5|13
CASSPNRDQPQHF
TGTGCCAGCAGTCCAAACAGGGATCAGCCCCAGCATTTT
>TRBV5-6|.|TRBD2|TRBJ2-1|18
CASSLSLAGGPLWVEQFF
TGTGCCAGCAGCTTGTCACTAGCGGGAGGCCCGTTATGGGTTGAGCAGTTCTTC
>TRBV10-3|.|.|TRBJ2-2|11
CAISGPGELFF
TGTGCCATCAGCGGACCCGGGGAGCTGTTTTTT
>TRBV7-2|.|.|TRBJ1-5|15
CASSQDSDSNQPQHF
TGTGCCAGCAGCCAAGACTCTGACAGCAATCAGCCCCAGCATTTT
>TRBV19|few|.|TRBJ1-5|12
CASSFQGQPQHF
TGTGCCAGTAGTTTCCAGGGACAGCCCCAGCATTTT
>TRBV9|.|TRBD2|TRBJ2-3|16
CASSVVLAGELDTQYF
TGTGCCAGCAGCGTAGTGCTAGCGGGAGAATTGGATACGCAGTATTTT
>TRBV9|.|.|TRBJ2-1|13
CASSVAAVGQQFF
TGTGCCAGCAGCGTAGCGGCCGTCGGCCAGCAGTTCTTC